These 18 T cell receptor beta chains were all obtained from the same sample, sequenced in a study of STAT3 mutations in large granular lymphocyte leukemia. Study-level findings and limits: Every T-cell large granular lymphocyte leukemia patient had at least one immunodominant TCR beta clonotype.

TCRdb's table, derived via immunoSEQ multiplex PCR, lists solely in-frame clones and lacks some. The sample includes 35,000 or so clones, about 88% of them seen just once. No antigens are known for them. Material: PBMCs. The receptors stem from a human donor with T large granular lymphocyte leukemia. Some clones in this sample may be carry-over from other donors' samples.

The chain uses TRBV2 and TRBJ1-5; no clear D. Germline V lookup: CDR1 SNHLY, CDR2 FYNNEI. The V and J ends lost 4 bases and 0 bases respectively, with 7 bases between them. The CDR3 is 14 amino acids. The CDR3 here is CASSGGYSNQPQHF. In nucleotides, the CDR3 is TGTGCCAGCAGTGGAGGGTATAGCAATCAGCCCCAGCATTTT.

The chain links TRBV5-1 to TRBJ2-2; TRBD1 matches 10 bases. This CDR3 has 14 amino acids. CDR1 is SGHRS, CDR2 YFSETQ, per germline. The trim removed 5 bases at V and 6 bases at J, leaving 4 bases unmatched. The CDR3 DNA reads TGCGCCAGCAGGAGGACAGGGGGGGCCGGGGAGCTGTTTTTT. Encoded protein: CASRRTGGAGELFF. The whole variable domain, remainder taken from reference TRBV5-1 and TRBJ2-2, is KAGVTQTPRYLIKTRGQQVTLSCSPISGHRSVSWYQQTPGQGLQFLFEYFSETQRNKGNFPGRFSGRQFSNSRSEMNVSTLELGDSALYLCASRRTGGAGELFFGEGSRLTVL.

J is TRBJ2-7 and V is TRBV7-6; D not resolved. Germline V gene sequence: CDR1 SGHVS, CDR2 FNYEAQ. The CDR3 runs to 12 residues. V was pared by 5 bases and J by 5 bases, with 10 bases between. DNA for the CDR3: TGTGCCAGCAGCCTTCTTCAGGACGAGCAGTACTTC. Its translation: CASSLLQDEQYF.

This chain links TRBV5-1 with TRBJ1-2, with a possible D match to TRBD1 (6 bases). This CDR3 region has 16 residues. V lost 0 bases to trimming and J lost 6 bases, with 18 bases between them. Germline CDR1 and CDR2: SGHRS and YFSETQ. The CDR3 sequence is CASSLDTGSLSNGYTF. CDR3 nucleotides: TGCGCCAGCAGCTTGGATACAGGGTCTCTATCGAATGGCTACACCTTC.

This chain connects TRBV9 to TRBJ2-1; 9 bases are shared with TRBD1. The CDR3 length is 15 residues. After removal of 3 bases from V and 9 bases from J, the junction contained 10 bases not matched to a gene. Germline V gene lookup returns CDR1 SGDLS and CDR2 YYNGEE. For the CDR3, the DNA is TGTGCCAGCAGCGCTCCGGACAGGGGACGGAGTGAGCAGTTCTTC. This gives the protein CASSAPDRGRSEQFF.

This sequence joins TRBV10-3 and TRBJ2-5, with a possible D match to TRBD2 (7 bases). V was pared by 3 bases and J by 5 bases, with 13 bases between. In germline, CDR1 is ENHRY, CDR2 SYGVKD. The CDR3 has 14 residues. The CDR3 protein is CAISDGGGLETQYF. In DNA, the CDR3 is TGTGCCATCAGTGATGGCGGGGGCCTTGAGACCCAGTACTTC.

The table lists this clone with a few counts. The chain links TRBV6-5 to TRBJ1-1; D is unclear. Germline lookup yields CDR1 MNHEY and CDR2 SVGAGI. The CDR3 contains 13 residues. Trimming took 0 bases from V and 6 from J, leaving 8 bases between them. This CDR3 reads CASSYSSESEAFF. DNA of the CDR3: TGTGCCAGCAGTTACTCTTCAGAATCTGAAGCTTTCTTT.

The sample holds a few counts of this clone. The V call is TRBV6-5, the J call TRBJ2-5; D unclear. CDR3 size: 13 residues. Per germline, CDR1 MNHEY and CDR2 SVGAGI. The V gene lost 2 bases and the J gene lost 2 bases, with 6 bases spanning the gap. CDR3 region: CASSYRKQETQYF. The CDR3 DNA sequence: TGTGCCAGCAGTTACAGGAAACAAGAGACCCAGTACTTC.

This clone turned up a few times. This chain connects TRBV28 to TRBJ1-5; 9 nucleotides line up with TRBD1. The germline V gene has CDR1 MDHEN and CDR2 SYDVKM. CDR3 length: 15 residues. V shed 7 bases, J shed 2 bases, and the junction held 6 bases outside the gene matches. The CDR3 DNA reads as TGTGCCAGCATTCTTCGGACAGGGGGCAATCAGCCCCAGCATTTT. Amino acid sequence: CASILRTGGNQPQHF.

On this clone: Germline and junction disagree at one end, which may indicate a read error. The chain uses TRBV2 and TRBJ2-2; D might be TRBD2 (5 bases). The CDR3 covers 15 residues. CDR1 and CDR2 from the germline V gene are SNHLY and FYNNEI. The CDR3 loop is CASRREEGVGGELFF. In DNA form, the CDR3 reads TGTGCTAGCAGAAGAGAAGAGGGTGTCGGCGGGGAGCTGTTTTTT.

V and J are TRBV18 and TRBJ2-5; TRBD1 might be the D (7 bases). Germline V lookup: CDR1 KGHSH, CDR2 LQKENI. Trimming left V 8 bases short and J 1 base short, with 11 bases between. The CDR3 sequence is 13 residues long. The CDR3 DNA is TGTGCCAGCGGAGGGGGCGGCCAAGAGACCCAGTACTTC. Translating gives CASGGGGQETQYF.

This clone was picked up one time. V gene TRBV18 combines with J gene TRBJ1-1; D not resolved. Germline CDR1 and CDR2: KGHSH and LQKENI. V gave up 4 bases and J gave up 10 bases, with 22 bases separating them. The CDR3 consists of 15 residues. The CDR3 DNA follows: TGTGCCAGCTCACAGTCCGGTAGCGGGAAGGAGGGAGCTTTCTTT. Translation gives CASSQSGSGKEGAFF.

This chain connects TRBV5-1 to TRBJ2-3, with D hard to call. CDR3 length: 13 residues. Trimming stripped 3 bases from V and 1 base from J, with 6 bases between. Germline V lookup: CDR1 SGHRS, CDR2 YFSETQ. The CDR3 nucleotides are TGCGCCAGCAGCTGGGTTGGCACAGATACGCAGTATTTT. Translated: CASSWVGTDTQYF.

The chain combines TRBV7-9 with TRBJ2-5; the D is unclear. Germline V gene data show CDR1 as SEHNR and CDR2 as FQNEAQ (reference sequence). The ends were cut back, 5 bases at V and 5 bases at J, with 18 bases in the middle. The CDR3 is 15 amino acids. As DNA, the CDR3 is TGTGCCAGCAGCCCGCTGTCAGGACGTTGGGAGACCCAGTACTTC. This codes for CASSPLSGRWETQYF.

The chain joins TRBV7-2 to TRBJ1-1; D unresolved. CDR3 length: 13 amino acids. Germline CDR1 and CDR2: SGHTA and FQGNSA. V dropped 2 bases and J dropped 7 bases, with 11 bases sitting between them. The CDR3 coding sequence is TGTGCCAGCAGCTTAAGGAGGAGGGTTGAAGCTTTCTTT. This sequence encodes CASSLRRRVEAFF. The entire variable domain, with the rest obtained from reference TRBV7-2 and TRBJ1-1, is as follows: GAGVSQSPSNKVTEKGKDVELRCDPISGHTALYWYRQSLGQGLEFLIYFQGNSAPDKSGLPSDRFSAERTGGSVSTLTIQRTQQEDSAVYLCASSLRRRVEAFFGQGTRLTVV.

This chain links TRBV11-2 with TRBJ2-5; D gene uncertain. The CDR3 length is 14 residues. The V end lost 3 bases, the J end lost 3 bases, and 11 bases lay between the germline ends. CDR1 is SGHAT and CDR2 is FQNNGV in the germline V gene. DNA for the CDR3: TGTGCCAGCAGCTTCCAACACGGAGAAGAGACCCAGTACTTC. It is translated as CASSFQHGEETQYF.

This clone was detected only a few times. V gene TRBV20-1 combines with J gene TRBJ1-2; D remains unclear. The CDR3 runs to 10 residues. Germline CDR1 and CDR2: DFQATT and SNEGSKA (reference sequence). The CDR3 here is CSAVDYGYTF. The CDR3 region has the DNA TGCAGCGCGGTAGACTATGGCTACACCTTC.

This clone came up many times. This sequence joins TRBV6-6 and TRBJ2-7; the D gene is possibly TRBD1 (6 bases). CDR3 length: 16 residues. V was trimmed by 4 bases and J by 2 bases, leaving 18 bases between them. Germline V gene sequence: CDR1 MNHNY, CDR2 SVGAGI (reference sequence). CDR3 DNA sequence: TGTGCCAGCAGTTCCCTGACAGGCTTACCCCCCTACGAGCAGTACTTC. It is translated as CASSSLTGLPPYEQYF.